This note documents a single TCR beta chain sequence. Which antigen it targets is not known. One base away there is no much larger clone; base qualities are not given. RNA was extracted using the RNeasy kit, and about 0.45 to 1 ug of the RNA was reverse transcribed with random hexamers. The immunoSEQ multiplex PCR assay, covering 54 Vbeta and 13 Jbeta segments, was used to amplify TCR beta CDR3 regions. PCR amplification bias was corrected by using a synthetic template baseline for primer optimization and computational correction. Turning to the authors' computational methods: Reads were assigned to V, D and J genes according to IMGT and analyzed in immunoSEQ Analyzer, with only productive sequences retained. Clonality was computed as one minus Shannon entropy normalized by log2 of the number of productive unique sequences. Public and private clones were assessed among the 100 most prevalent clones of each patient and control. Susac-specific clones were defined as absent from healthy and MS cohorts, 1052 published viral clones and other ImmuneACCESS disease sequences. Through fastp at Q25 and MiXCR, TCRdb rebuilt clones from the public reads, retaining in-frame beta chains. Each CDR3 protein appears once, grouped with its most common genes and DNA. V and J calls and clone size were set by TCRdb, not the authors. The sample records about 90,000 distinct CDR3 sequences, 95% to 96% of which are singletons. The top ten clonotypes cover roughly 0.68% of the sample.

This sample was taken from a study of CD8 T cells in Susac syndrome (dated by TCRdb to the late 2010s). About the full investigation: Among the Susac syndrome patients who were sequenced, clinically active disease was present in six and clinical remission was observed in roughly 8. Susac syndrome patients were therapy-naive, on corticosteroids (some also receiving IVIg), or on IVIg alone at blood withdrawal. The study used repertoire sequencing to test whether antigen drove CD8+ T cell activation and differentiation in Susac syndrome. The study compared CD8+ T cell repertoire clonality among 12 healthy donors, 14 Susac syndrome patients and about 16 multiple sclerosis patients.

The investigation overall reported the following: Clonal expansion was seen in Susac syndrome CD8+ repertoires, peaking in CD8+ TEMRA cells and being greater in clinically active patients than in remitting ones. The TCR sequencing and HLA analysis was acknowledged to have included a relatively small number of individuals. Over 15 and five Susac-specific public clones were found in the total CD8+ and CD8+ TEMRA repertoires, respectively.

Peripheral blood CD8+ and CD4+ T cells from healthy donors, Susac syndrome patients and multiple sclerosis patients were profiled using high-throughput TCR beta sequencing. The Susac syndrome patients fulfilled recently defined diagnostic criteria for either definite or probable disease. Bulk CD8+ and CD4+ T cells were purified magnetically by negative isolation, whereas CD8+ TEMRA cells were enriched by FACS. Blood was drawn into EDTA tubes, processed within 24 hours, and PBMCs were isolated by density gradient centrifugation. PBMCs intended for TCR sequencing were frozen in liquid nitrogen and were later thawed in a 37 degrees C water bath. The sorted or isolated CD4+, CD8+ and CD8+ TEMRA cells reached a purity of at least 90%. Here V drops 0 bases and J drops 6 bases, and the junction holds 8 bases not matched to any gene. Per the germline V gene, LGHNA is the CDR1 and YNFKEQ is the CDR2. The CDR3, from cysteine to phenylalanine, totals 16 residues. Only the CDR3 part of the read is kept: 48 bases, read in frame from the first base.

The sequenced material came from CD8+ T cells from PBMCs. The chain uses TRBV4-2 and TRBJ2-3; 8 nucleotides in the junction match TRBD2. The source is a human donor with Susac syndrome. The encoded CDR3 is CASSQEASGRGDTQYF. The sequenced DNA is TGTGCCAGCAGCCAAGAGGCCTCCGGGAGGGGGGATACGCAGTATTTT.